A single sample gave rise to the 5 T cell receptor beta chains below, sequenced in a study of regulatory T cells in long-lasting Graves disease. Through Arm-PCR of CDR3 regions and iRepertoire HTBI primers, TCR beta libraries were built. A single record per CDR3 protein comes from TCRdb applying MiXCR to the multiplex PCR reads. Of around 450,000 distinct CDR3 sequences listed, over 14% are singletons. Time point meaning: newly diagnosed GD, antithyroid drugs for less than 3 months. RNA from PBMCs was the source of the TCR library. These data were also reused for a study on T cells in Graves' hyperthyroidism and ophthalmopathy.

Material: peripheral blood mononuclear cells (PBMCs), obtained at new diagnosis, from a patient treated with antithyroid drugs. Receptors originate from a middle-aged woman with Graves disease.

This clonotype showed up just a few times. This may arise from a read error, as a much more abundant clone is one base away. DNA for the CDR3: TGCAGTGCTAGAGGGATGCAGGGGGAGAAGGGAAGGACTGAAGGTTTCTTT. It is translated as CSARGMQGEKGRTEGFF. This chain links TRBV20-1 with TRBJ1-1; 7 bases fit TRBD1. The CDR3 runs 17 residues. Germline values: CDR1 DFQATT, CDR2 SNEGSKA (reference sequence).

This clonotype was seen ten or more times. This chain connects TRBV28 to TRBJ2-1; D is perhaps TRBD1 (5 bases). The germline CDR1 and CDR2 sequences are MDHEN and SYDVKM. The CDR3 length is 15 residues. Between the trimmed V and J ends, which lost 5 bases and 9 bases, there was a span of 20 bases. CDR3 sequence reads: CASSLARRTFSEQFF. As DNA, the CDR3 is TGTGCCAGCAGTCTCGCCCGCCGGACATTCAGTGAGCAGTTCTTC. Full variable domain (remainder filled in from reference TRBV28 and TRBJ2-1): DVKVTQSSRYLVKRTGEKVFLECVQDMDHENMFWYRQDPGLGLRLIYFSYDVKMKEKGDIPEGYSVSREKKERFSLILESASTNQTSMYLCASSLARRTFSEQFFGPGTRLTVL.

This clonotype was observed many times. The chain carries TRBV10-3 and TRBJ2-7; D is tentatively TRBD1 or TRBD2 (5 bases each). CDR1 and CDR2 (germline): ENHRY, SYGVKD. CDR3 length equals 16 residues. Trimming pared 4 bases from V and 7 bases from J, leaving 23 bases between. CDR3 DNA sequence: TGTGCCATCAGTGCTGCCGGGACCCGCGTTGGGGCAGAGCAGTACTTC. Its protein is CAISAAGTRVGAEQYF.

This chain connects TRBV4-1 to TRBJ2-1; D may be TRBD2 (6 bases). Germline V lookup: CDR1 MGHRA, CDR2 YSYEKL. This CDR3 spans 15 amino acids. V gave up 1 base and J gave up 4 bases, with 11 bases separating them. CDR3 residues: CASSQGRAGYNEQFF. The CDR3 coding sequence is TGCGCCAGCAGCCAAGGGAGGGCGGGGTACAATGAGCAGTTCTTC.

Ten or more counts support this clonotype. The chain combines TRBV30 with TRBJ2-3, with D perhaps TRBD2 (5 bases). This CDR3 is built from 16 residues. Germline loops: CDR1 GTSNPN, CDR2 SVGIG (reference sequence). The V gene lost 0 bases and the J gene lost 0 bases, with 13 bases spanning the gap. This CDR3 reads CAWSVGERSSTDTQYF. For the CDR3, the DNA is TGTGCCTGGAGTGTAGGTGAGCGGTCCAGCACAGATACGCAGTATTTT.